One and the same sample provided the 16 T cell receptor beta chains below, sequenced in a study of shared clonotypes between healthy human individuals. Only CD45RO-negative cells positively selected for CCR7 counted as naive CD8 cells, so terminally differentiated effector memory CD45RA+ cells were excluded. The table came from immunoSEQ multiplex PCR; TCRdb's copy has only in-frame clones and leaves some out. The data show hundreds of thousands of clones, 96% seen once. The sample was naive CD8+ T cells sorted from blood. The source of these receptors is a woman aged 25 to 39 in good health.

CDR3 sequence: CASSLGSAQPQHF. CDR3 nucleotides: TGTGCCAGCAGCTTGGGGTCGGCCCAGCCCCAGCATTTT. The chain combines TRBV7-8 with TRBJ1-5; D remains ambiguous. The CDR3 has 13 residues. With 3 bases removed from V and 7 bases from J, the gap between germline ends came to 10 bases. Germline assignment: CDR1 SGHVS and CDR2 FQNEAQ.

V and J are TRBV11-2 and TRBJ2-3, with D maybe TRBD1 (5 bases). The V gene lost 5 bases and the J gene lost 4 bases, with 10 bases spanning the gap. This CDR3 has 13 amino acids. CDR1 is SGHAT and CDR2 is FQNNGV in the germline V gene. As DNA, the CDR3 is TGTGCCAGCAGCACGGACACGGCAGATACGCAGTATTTT. Translated, it gives CASSTDTADTQYF.

This clone appeared once. J is TRBJ2-7 and V is TRBV9; 10 nucleotides match TRBD2. The V segment lost 2 bases and the J segment 1 base; nucleotides outside the gene matches: 12. The V gene's germline CDR1 is SGDLS and CDR2 YYNGEE. CDR3 length equals 18 residues. The CDR3 loop is CASSVPSRLSGRSYEQYF. CDR3 sequence (DNA): TGTGCCAGCAGCGTTCCCTCCCGGCTTAGCGGGAGGTCCTACGAGCAGTACTTC.

In this sample, this clone turned up once. This sample also contains other DNA sequences that code for the same CDR3. The V and J genes are TRBV28 and TRBJ2-1; D is uncertain. The V end lost 3 bases, the J end lost 1 base, and 7 bases lay between the germline ends. The CDR3 runs 14 residues. The germline V gene encodes CDR1 MDHEN and CDR2 SYDVKM. Here the CDR3 reads CASSFLGSYNEQFF. CDR3 coding DNA: TGTGCCAGCAGTTTTTTGGGGTCCTACAATGAGCAGTTCTTC.

With regard to this clone: The same CDR3 is also encoded by other DNA sequences in this sample. The chain is built from TRBV27 and TRBJ2-7; 11 bases are a match to TRBD2. The V and J ends lost 3 bases and 4 bases, in that order; junction bases with no gene match: 2. Per the germline V gene, CDR1 is MNHEY and CDR2 is SMNVEV (reference sequence). The CDR3 is 14 residues long. CDR3: CASSLLAGGYEQYF. CDR3 bases: TGTGCCAGCAGTTTGCTAGCGGGAGGTTACGAGCAGTACTTC.

The V call is TRBV7-9, the J call TRBJ2-7; 11 nucleotides agree with TRBD2. This CDR3 comprises 14 residues. After removal of 5 bases from V and 3 bases from J, the junction contained 3 bases not matched to a gene. Germline assignment: CDR1 SEHNR and CDR2 FQNEAQ (reference sequence). Here the CDR3 reads CASSPGTSGYEQYF. Here the CDR3 DNA reads TGTGCCAGCAGCCCCGGGACTAGCGGCTACGAGCAGTACTTC.

This rearrangement joins TRBV7-2 to TRBJ1-1; D may be TRBD1 (6 bases). The germline V gene encodes CDR1 SGHTA and CDR2 FQGNSA. Trimming removed 1 base from V and 1 base from J, with 13 bases in between. The CDR3 length is 16 residues. The CDR3 loop is CASSLGSGDKNTEAFF. Written as DNA, the CDR3 is TGTGCCAGCAGCTTAGGTTCGGGGGACAAGAACACTGAAGCTTTCTTT.

The chain employs TRBV27 and TRBJ2-1, with TRBD1 identical over 8 bases. The CDR3 has 15 residues. Losses at the gene ends were 4 bases for V and 6 bases for J; bases not matched to a gene: 8. Germline V CDR1 and CDR2: MNHEY, SMNVEV (reference sequence). The CDR3, as DNA: TGTGCCAGCAGTTCCCTCGTTACAGGGGGCAATGAGCAGTTCTTC. As protein: CASSSLVTGGNEQFF.

The gene calls are TRBV5-6 and TRBJ2-7; 11 bases fit TRBD1. The CDR3 extends over 15 amino acids. CDR1 and CDR2 from the germline V gene are SGHDT and YYEEEE. The V and J ends lost 4 bases and 6 bases, in that order; junction bases with no gene match: 9. CDR3 coding DNA: TGTGCCAGCAGCCCAACATCCGGGACAGGGGGCGAGCAGTACTTC. Protein: CASSPTSGTGGEQYF.

The genes are TRBV10-2 and TRBJ2-5; 8 bases align to TRBD2. Per germline, CDR1 WSHSY and CDR2 SAAADI. The CDR3 totals 14 residues. J lost 1 base, V lost 7 bases, and 5 bases had no gene match. The CDR3 region is CASTFSGTQETQYF. In nucleotides, the CDR3 is TGCGCCAGCACCTTTAGCGGGACCCAAGAGACCCAGTACTTC.

V gene TRBV5-6 combines with J gene TRBJ2-7, with a weak D call TRBD2 (5 bases). The germline V gene encodes CDR1 SGHDT and CDR2 YYEEEE. The ends were cut back, 0 bases at V and 5 bases at J, with 15 bases in the middle. The CDR3 totals 15 residues. The CDR3 spells CASSLVPRVNDEQYF. The CDR3 DNA reads as TGTGCCAGCAGCTTGGTGCCGAGGGTGAACGACGAGCAGTACTTC.

This chain connects TRBV10-2 to TRBJ2-6; 9 nucleotides agree with TRBD1. Germline V CDR1 and CDR2: WSHSY, SAAADI. V lost 7 bases, J lost 3 bases, and 10 bases stayed unmatched. This CDR3 region has 17 residues. For the CDR3, the DNA is TGCGCCAGCACAGACCGGGACAGGGTTCATGGGGCCAACGTCCTGACTTTC. Protein product: CASTDRDRVHGANVLTF.

This clone was seen once. This CDR3 is also generated by other DNA sequences in the sample. The chain joins TRBV27 to TRBJ1-5, with D maybe TRBD1 (6 bases). The V and J ends lost 3 bases and 2 bases respectively, with 8 bases between them. Germline V CDR1 and CDR2: MNHEY, SMNVEV (reference sequence). The CDR3 consists of 14 residues. CDR3 loop: CASSFAGGNQPQHF. The CDR3 DNA follows: TGTGCCAGCAGTTTTGCAGGGGGCAATCAGCCCCAGCATTTT.

V gene TRBV10-3 combines with J gene TRBJ2-3; D may be TRBD2 (7 bases). Trimming cost V 5 bases and J 4 bases, with 16 bases left between them. Per germline, CDR1 ENHRY and CDR2 SYGVKD. This CDR3 spans 15 amino acids. The CDR3 spells CAISSPGGLADTQYF. In DNA, the CDR3 is TGTGCCATCAGTTCCCCCGGGGGGCTCGCAGATACGCAGTATTTT.

This chain joins TRBV7-9 and TRBJ2-7, with 14 bases lining up with TRBD2. Per the germline V gene, CDR1 is SEHNR and CDR2 is FQNEAQ (reference sequence). Unmatched junction bases numbered 6, after V lost 6 bases and J lost 2 bases. The CDR3 loop spans 16 amino acids. This CDR3 is CASRGLAGAETYEQYF. In DNA, the CDR3 is TGTGCCAGCAGGGGACTAGCGGGAGCGGAGACCTACGAGCAGTACTTC.

The V gene is TRBV5-8, the J gene TRBJ2-7, with TRBD2 identical over 7 bases. This CDR3 has 16 residues. In germline, CDR1 is SGHTS, CDR2 YDEGEE. The ends lost 0 bases at V and 2 bases at J; junction bases unmatched: 8. The CDR3 DNA is TGTGCCAGCAGCTTGGATCAACCCAGCGGGGCCTACGAGCAGTACTTC. Translated, it gives CASSLDQPSGAYEQYF.